This TCR beta chain derives from a study of T cells in Graves' hyperthyroidism and ophthalmopathy (dated 2019 in TCRdb). Looking at the study overall: To identify TCR V-J signatures that set the groups apart, the researchers used a discovery cohort of 100 or so patients, made up of 43 with Graves' ophthalmopathy and 57 with stable Graves' hyperthyroidism. After blood sampling, hyperthyroidism patients were treated with methimazole at a starting dose of 30 mg daily, and ophthalmopathy patients were treated with high-dose intravenous methylprednisolone. The approximately 98 discovery patients were randomly divided into training and test sets at a 7:3 ratio. According to the paper, TCR Vbeta CDR3 sequencing was carried out on around 140 peripheral blood samples, which came from under 50 ophthalmopathy, 75 to 80 hyperthyroidism and approximately 17 progressor patients. The study also compared thyroid tissue and blood T-cell repertoires from several Graves' hyperthyroidism patients. An independent validation cohort of around 19 hyperthyroidism patients and 15 or so patients who later progressed to ophthalmopathy tested prospective prediction of ophthalmopathy.

Any patient with an uncontrolled infection, another autoimmune disease, pregnancy or lactation was excluded. Diagnoses relied on clinical symptoms, serum thyroxine and TRAb, thyroid ultrasound and orbital computed tomography. Total RNA was extracted using Trizol reagent, and RNA quality was assessed on an Agilent 2100 Bioanalyzer. What the work shows at the level of the full study, not this receptor alone: In validation, progression to ophthalmopathy was predicted by the model with roughly 69% sensitivity and nearly 75% specificity, a median of about 6.4 months before onset. No statistical method was used to fix the sample size in advance, and group allocation was not hidden from the investigators. Ophthalmopathy was separated from stable hyperthyroidism by a 13 V-J signature model, with approximately 86% sensitivity and roughly 84% specificity obtained in cross-validation and 80%/75% obtained in testing. Blood samples also contained most of the expanded thyroid clonotypes (frequency above 0.001), which suggests that blood repertoires may reflect thyroid immune responses.

As encoded in the germline V gene, CDR1 is MDHEN while CDR2 is SYDVKM. A distance of 11 bases separates the germline ends of V and J, which lose 8 bases and 7 bases respectively. The CDR3 runs 11 amino acids, cysteine and phenylalanine included. Of the read, only the CDR3 DNA is kept; its 33 bases are in frame from base 1. Amplification of TCR beta CDR3 regions was carried out from RNA transcripts. The first round of RT-PCR for the TCR CDR3 was performed with the HTBI primer set and the Qiagen OneStep RT-PCR kit. Libraries were constructed in a second round of multiplex PCR, after which size selection and purification were carried out. The libraries were sequenced on an Illumina HiSeq2000 using paired-end 100 bp reads. Per the original workflow: SOAPnuke was used to process the raw data, throwing out any read that contained adapters or uncalled bases, had a mean Phred below 15, or lacked an exact constant-primer or identifier match. COPE v1.2.5 was used to merge the high-quality paired reads, and each unique nucleotide sequence was defined as a clonotype. Clonotypes were aligned to IMGT TRBV, TRBD and TRBJ reference segments using MiTCR v1.1. The analysis included only V-J combinations with a frequency above 0.0001, which together covered 99% to 99.2% of the repertoires. The TCS score was defined as the ratio of F50 (clonal expansion) to E x V (chaos), calculated using BLOSUM62-based TCRdist between CDR3 peptides within each V-J. Welch's t-statistics and random forest reduced 500 to 650 V-J features to roughly 13, which were used in a naive Bayes classifier (R e1071). The Morisita-Horn index was used to measure how similar the thyroid and blood repertoires were. TCRdb redid the processing of the public reads, applying fastp at Q25 and MiXCR, and retained in-frame beta chains. Duplicate CDR3 protein sequences are folded into a single record with the most common DNA and genes. Here the V and J calls rest on TCRdb's processing, not on the authors' analysis. Here the sample has 450,000 to 700,000 distinct CDR3 sequences; approximately 44% occur a single time. 15% to 20% of the sample belongs to the ten largest clones.

The table lists this clonotype with many counts. The antigen it recognizes is unknown. No much larger clone exists at a distance of one base, and base qualities are not known. Here the chain combines TRBV28 and TRBJ1-2; a weak D assignment points to TRBD1 (5 bases agree). The receptor was isolated from an adult woman with Graves' disease, either hyperthyroidism or ophthalmopathy (not recorded which). The sequencing sample was made of peripheral blood or thyroid tissue (not recorded which). The DNA reads as follows: TGTGCCAGCGACGGGGGTGGTGGCTACACCTTC. Translated, this is CASDGGGGYTF.